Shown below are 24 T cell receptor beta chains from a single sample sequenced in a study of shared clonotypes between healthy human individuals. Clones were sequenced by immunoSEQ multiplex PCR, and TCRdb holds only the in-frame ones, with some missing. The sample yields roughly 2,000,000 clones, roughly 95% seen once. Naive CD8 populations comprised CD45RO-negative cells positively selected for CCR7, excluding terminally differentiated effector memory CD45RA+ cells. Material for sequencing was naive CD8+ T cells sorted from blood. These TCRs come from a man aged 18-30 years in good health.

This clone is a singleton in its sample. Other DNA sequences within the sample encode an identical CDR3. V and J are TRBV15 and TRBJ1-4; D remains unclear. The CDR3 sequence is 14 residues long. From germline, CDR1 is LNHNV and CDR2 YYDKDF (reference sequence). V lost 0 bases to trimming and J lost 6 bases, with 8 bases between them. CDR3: CATSRDAGDEKLFF. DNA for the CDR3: TGTGCCACCAGCAGAGATGCAGGAGATGAAAAACTGTTTTTT.

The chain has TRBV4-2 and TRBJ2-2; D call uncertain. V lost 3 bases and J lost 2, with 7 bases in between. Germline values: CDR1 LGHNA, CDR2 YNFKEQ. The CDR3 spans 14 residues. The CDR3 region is CASSQNFNTGELFF. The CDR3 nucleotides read TGTGCCAGCAGCCAGAACTTTAACACCGGGGAGCTGTTTTTT.

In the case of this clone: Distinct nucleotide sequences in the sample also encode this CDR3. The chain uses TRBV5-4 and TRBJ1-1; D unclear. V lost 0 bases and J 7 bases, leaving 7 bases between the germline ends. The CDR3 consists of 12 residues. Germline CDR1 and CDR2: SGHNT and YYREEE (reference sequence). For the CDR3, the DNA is TGTGCCAGCAGCTTGGGAGCGAGTGAAGCTTTCTTT. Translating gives CASSLGASEAFF.

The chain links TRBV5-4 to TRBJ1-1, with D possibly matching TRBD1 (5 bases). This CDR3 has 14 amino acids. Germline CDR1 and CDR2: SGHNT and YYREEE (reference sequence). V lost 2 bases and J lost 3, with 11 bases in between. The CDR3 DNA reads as TGTGCCAGCAGCTTCTGGGGGGGAGACACTGAAGCTTTCTTT. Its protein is CASSFWGGDTEAFF.

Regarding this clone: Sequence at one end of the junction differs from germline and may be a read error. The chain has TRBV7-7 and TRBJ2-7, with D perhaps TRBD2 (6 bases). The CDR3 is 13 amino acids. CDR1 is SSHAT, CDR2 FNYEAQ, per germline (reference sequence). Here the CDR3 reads CASSLAEGREQYF. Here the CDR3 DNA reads TGTGCTAGCAGCTTAGCGGAGGGTCGCGAGCAGTACTTC.

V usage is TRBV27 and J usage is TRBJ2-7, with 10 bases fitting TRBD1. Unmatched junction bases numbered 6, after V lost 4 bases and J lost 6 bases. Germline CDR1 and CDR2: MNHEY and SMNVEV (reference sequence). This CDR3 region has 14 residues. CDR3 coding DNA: TGTGCCAGCAGTTGGGGGACAGGGGTTTCCGAGCAGTACTTC. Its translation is CASSWGTGVSEQYF.

CDR3 amino acids: CASSLVGLGWETQYF. The CDR3 DNA sequence: TGTGCCAGCAGCTTGGTGGGACTGGGCTGGGAGACCCAGTACTTC. V usage is TRBV5-5 and J usage is TRBJ2-5; D perhaps matches TRBD2 (6 bases). With 0 bases removed from V and 5 bases from J, the gap between germline ends came to 14 bases. In germline, CDR1 is SGHKS, CDR2 YYEKEE (reference sequence). The CDR3 runs 15 residues. The variable domain in full, with the rest retrieved from reference TRBV5-5 and TRBJ2-5, is DAGVTQSPTHLIKTRGQQVTLRCSPISGHKSVSWYQQVLGQGPQFIFQYYEKEERGRGNFPDRFSARQFPNYSSELNVNALLLGDSALYLCASSLVGLGWETQYFGPGTRLLVL.

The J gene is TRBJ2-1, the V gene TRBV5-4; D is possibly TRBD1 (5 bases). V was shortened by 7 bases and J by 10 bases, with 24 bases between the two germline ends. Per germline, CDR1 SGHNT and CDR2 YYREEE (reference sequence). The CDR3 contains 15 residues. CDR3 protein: CASGASGYGPGEQFF. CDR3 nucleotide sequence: TGTGCCAGCGGAGCCTCGGGCTACGGACCAGGGGAGCAGTTCTTC. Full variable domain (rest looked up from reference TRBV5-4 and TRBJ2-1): ETGVTQSPTHLIKTRGQQVTLRCSSQSGHNTVSWYQQALGQGPQFIFQYYREEENGRGNFPPRFSGLQFPNYSSELNVNALELDDSALYLCASGASGYGPGEQFFGPGTRLTVL.

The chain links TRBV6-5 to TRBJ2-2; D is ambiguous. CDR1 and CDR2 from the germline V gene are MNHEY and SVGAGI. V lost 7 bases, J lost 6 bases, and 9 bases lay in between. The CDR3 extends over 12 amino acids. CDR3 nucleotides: TGTGCCAGCAATTGGGGATCCGGGGAGCTGTTTTTT. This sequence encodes CASNWGSGELFF.

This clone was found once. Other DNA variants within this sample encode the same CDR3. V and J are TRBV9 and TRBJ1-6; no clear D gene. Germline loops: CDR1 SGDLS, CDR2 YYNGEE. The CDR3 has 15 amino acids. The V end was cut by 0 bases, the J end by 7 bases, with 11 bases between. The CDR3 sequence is CASSVGGLGNSPLHF. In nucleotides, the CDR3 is TGTGCCAGCAGCGTAGGGGGATTAGGCAATTCACCCCTCCACTTT.

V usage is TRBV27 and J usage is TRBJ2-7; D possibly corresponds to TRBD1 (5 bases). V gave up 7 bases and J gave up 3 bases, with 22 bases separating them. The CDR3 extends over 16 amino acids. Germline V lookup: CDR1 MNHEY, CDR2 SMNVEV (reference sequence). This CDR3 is CASTPLGPRESYEQYF. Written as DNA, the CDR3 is TGTGCCAGCACACCCCTGGGGCCCAGAGAGAGCTACGAGCAGTACTTC.

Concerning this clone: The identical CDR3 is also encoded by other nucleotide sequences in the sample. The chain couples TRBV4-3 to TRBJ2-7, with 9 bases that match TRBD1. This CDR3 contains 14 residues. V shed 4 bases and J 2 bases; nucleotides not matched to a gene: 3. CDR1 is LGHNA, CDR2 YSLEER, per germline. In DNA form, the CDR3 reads TGCGCCAGCAGCCTGGGACAGGGTCCCTACGAGCAGTACTTC. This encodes CASSLGQGPYEQYF.

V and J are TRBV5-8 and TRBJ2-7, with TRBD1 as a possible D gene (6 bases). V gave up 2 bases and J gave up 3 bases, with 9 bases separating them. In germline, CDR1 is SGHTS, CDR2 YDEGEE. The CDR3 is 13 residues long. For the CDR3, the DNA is TGTGCCAGCAGCTTTGGGACAATCTACGAGCAGTACTTC. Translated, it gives CASSFGTIYEQYF.

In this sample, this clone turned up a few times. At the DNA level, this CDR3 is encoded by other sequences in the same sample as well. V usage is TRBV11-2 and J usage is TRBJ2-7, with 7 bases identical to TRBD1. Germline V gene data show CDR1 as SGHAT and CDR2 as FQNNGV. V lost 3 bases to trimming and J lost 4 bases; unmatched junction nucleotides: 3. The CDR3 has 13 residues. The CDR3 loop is CASSFGTEYEQYF. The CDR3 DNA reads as TGTGCCAGCAGCTTTGGGACAGAGTACGAGCAGTACTTC.

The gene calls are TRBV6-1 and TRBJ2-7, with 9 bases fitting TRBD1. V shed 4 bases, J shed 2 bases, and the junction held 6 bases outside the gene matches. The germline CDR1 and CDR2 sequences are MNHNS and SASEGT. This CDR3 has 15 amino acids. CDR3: CASSAGTGRPYEQYF. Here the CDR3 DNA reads TGTGCCAGCAGTGCAGGGACAGGGAGGCCCTACGAGCAGTACTTC.

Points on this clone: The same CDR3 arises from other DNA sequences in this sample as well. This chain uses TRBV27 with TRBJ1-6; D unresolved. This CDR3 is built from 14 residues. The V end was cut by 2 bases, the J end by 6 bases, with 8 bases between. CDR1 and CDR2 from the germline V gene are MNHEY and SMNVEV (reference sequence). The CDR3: CASSLVGTNSPLHF. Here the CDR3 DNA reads TGTGCCAGCAGTTTAGTAGGAACTAATTCACCCCTCCACTTT.

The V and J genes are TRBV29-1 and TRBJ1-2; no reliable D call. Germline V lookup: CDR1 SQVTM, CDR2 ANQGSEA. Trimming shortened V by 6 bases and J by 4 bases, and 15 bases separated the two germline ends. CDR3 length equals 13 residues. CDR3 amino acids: CSVTTATAYGYTF. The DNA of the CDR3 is TGCAGCGTGACGACGGCCACCGCCTATGGCTACACCTTC.

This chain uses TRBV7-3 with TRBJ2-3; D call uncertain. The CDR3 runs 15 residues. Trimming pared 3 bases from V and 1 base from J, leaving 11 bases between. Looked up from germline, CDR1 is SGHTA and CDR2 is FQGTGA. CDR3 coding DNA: TGTGCCAGCAGCTTGACGGGCGAGCGCACAGATACGCAGTATTTT. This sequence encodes CASSLTGERTDTQYF.

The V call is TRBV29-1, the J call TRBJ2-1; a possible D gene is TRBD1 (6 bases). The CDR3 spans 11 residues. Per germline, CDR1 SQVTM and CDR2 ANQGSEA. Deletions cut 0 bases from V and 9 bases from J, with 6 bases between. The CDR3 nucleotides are TGCAGCGTTGAAGACAGGGGTGAGCAGTTCTTC. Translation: CSVEDRGEQFF.

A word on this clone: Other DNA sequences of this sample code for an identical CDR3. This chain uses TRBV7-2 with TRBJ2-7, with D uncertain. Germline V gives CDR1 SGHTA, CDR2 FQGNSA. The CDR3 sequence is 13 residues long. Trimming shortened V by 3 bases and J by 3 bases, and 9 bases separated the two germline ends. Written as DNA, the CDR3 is TGTGCCAGCAGCTTGCGAACAGTCTACGAGCAGTACTTC. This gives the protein CASSLRTVYEQYF.

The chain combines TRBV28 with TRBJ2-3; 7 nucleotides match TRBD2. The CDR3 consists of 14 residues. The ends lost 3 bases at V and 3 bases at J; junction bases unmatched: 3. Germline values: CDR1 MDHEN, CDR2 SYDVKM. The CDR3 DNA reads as TGTGCCAGCAGTTTCGTGGGGGGGACAGATACGCAGTATTTT. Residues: CASSFVGGTDTQYF.

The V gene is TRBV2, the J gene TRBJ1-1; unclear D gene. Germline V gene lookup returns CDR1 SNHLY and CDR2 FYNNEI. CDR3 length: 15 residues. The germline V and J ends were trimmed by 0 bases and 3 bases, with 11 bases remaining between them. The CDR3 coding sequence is TGTGCCAGCAGTGAAGCCTGGGGATTGGACACTGAAGCTTTCTTT. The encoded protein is CASSEAWGLDTEAFF.

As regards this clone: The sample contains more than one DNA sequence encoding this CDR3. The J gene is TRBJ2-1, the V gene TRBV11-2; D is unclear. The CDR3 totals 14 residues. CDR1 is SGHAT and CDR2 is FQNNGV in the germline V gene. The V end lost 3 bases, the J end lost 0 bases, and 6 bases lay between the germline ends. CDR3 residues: CASSFPGSYNEQFF. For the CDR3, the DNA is TGTGCCAGCAGCTTCCCGGGCTCCTACAATGAGCAGTTCTTC.

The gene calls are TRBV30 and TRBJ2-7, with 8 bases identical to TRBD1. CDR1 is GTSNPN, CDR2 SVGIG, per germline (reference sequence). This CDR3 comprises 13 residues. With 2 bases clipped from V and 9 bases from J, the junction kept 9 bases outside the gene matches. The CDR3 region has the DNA TGTGCCTGGAGTCCCGGGACAGGAGCAGGGCAGTACTTC. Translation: CAWSPGTGAGQYF.